This note documents a single TCR beta chain sequence. The antigen remains unidentified. This sample was included in a study of identical twins. CDR3 length: 15 amino acids. V lost 4 bases and J lost 6, with 19 bases in between. Germline loops: CDR1 SGDLS, CDR2 YYNGEE. Study outcomes and limitations: Researchers reported excess low generation probability among twin-shared out-of-frame alpha sequences.

From the 5' RACE reads, TCRdb called clonotypes with MiXCR, one entry per CDR3 protein. Among roughly 540,000 distinct CDR3 sequences listed, roughly a fifth were seen once. This sample also belongs to another study, concerning T cells expressing NK-cell markers. That work states: Researchers got TCR beta repertoires out of sorted CD3+CD56+NKG2C+, CD3+CD56+NKG2C- and CD3+CD56-NKG2C+ T cells. The study did not resolve the HCMV specificity of expanded NKG2C+ T cell clones.

The sequenced sample consisted of CD4+ T cells sorted from blood. The rearrangement joins TRBV9 to TRBJ1-2; the D gene is possibly TRBD1 (6 bases). This receptor was identified in a woman between 18 and 29 years old in good health. Here the CDR3 DNA reads TGTGCCAGCAGCCAGAGATCCGTCGGGGGCCATGGCTACACCTTC. Translating gives CASSQRSVGGHGYTF. Supplemented by reference TRBV9 and TRBJ1-2, the full variable domain reads DSGVTQTPKHLITATGQRVTLRCSPRSGDLSVYWYQQSLDQGLQFLIQYYNGEERAKGNILERFSAQQFPDLHSELNLSSLELGDSALYFCASSQRSVGGHGYTFGSGTRLTVV.